This is a list of T cell receptor beta chains from one sample in a study of identifying expanded T cells in peripheral blood. Generated by immunoSEQ multiplex PCR, the TCRdb table keeps only in-frame clones and is missing some. This sample carries tens of thousands of clones, roughly 88% of them seen once, and the ten largest clones take around 5.9%. Sequencing used blood. Receptors were obtained from a person between 18 and 70 years old in good health. Each CDR3 is given with its conserved first and last residue. A D gene is named only where the DNA matches it firmly. Part of the rows lack a size; the others show once, few, many or a class for expanded clones.

clone_size | d_call | j_call | v_call | cdr3_nt | cdr3_aa
once | NA | TRBJ2-1 | TRBV30 | TGTGCCTGGAGTGTACGGGGGAATGAGCAGTTCTTC | CAWSVRGNEQFF
NA | TRBD2 | TRBJ2-2 | TRBV7-9 | TGTGCCAGCAGCGGATCAATGCGTCTAGCGGGAGCCCCAACCGGGGAGCTGTTTTTT | CASSGSMRLAGAPTGELFF
NA | NA | TRBJ2-1 | TRBV14 | TGTGCCAGCAGCCAAGATACCCTCTGGGACCCAATCTCCTACAATGAGCAGTTCTTC | CASSQDTLWDPISYNEQFF
NA | TRBD1 | TRBJ1-1 | TRBV12-5 | TGTGCTAGTGGCCCGACAGGGAAAATGAACACTGAAGCTTTCTTT | CASGPTGKMNTEAFF
NA | NA | TRBJ1-5 | TRBV7-2 | TGTGCCAGCAGCTTACGGGGAGGAAGACAGCCCCAGCATTTT | CASSLRGGRQPQHF
NA | TRBD2 | TRBJ2-1 | TRBV10-3 | TGTGCCACCCAGGGCCTAGCGGGCGCAACGGCTGGCTCCTACAATGAGCAGTTCTTC | CATQGLAGATAGSYNEQFF
NA | NA | TRBJ1-1 | TRBV5-4 | TGTGCCAGCAGCTTGGGAGGTACCAGGCCTTACACTGAAGCTTTCTTT | CASSLGGTRPYTEAFF
NA | TRBD2 | TRBJ2-1 | TRBV5-8 | TGTGCCAGCAGCGTGGCCGGACTAGCGGGATCTTGGGAGCAGTTCTTC | CASSVAGLAGSWEQFF
NA | TRBD2 | TRBJ2-1 | TRBV11-2 | TGTGCGGGTGCGGGGGCCTACAATGAGCAGTTCTTC | CAGAGAYNEQFF
NA | NA | TRBJ2-1 | TRBV12-5 | TGTGCTAGTGGTTTGGTACAAGATGCCCGCTGGGGGTTCTTC | CASGLVQDARWGFF
NA | NA | TRBJ1-5 | TRBV4-2 | TGTGCCAGCAGCCAGCAGGGTTTTGGCAATCAGCCCCAGCATTTT | CASSQQGFGNQPQHF
few | TRBD1 | TRBJ1-2 | TRBV5-1 | TGCGCCAGCAGCCGGGACAGGGGGAACAACTATGGCTACACCTTC | CASSRDRGNNYGYTF
NA | NA | TRBJ2-3 | TRBV6-4 | TGTGCCAGCAGTGAGAGCGGGAGCACAGATACGCAGTATTTT | CASSESGSTDTQYF
NA | TRBD1 | TRBJ2-5 | TRBV19 | TGTGCCAGTAGTATAGGGTCCGGGACAGGGGGCAGGAAGACCCAGTACTTC | CASSIGSGTGGRKTQYF
NA | NA | TRBJ1-2 | TRBV7-8 | TGTGCCAGCAGCTTAGCCGGTGACGGACTCTATGGCTACACCTTC | CASSLAGDGLYGYTF
once | TRBD1 | TRBJ1-5 | TRBV5-6 | TGTGCCAGCAGCTCCGGCAGTGACAGGGGAGGGTTCAGAGATCAGCCCCAGCATTTT | CASSSGSDRGGFRDQPQHF
NA | NA | TRBJ2-1 | TRBV6-1 | TGTGCCAGCAGTACAGGGTCTGAGCAGTTCTTC | CASSTGSEQFF
NA | NA | TRBJ1-1 | TRBV19 | TGTGCCAGTAGTCGGCGGGGGTCCGGGAACACTGAAGCTTTCTTT | CASSRRGSGNTEAFF
NA | NA | TRBJ2-5 | TRBV19 | TGTGCCAGTAGTGACTCTGCGGGTGATGAGACCCAGTACTTC | CASSDSAGDETQYF
NA | NA | TRBJ1-5 | TRBV25-1 | TGTGCCAGCAGTGCCCACGGCCCTAGGCAGCCCCAGCATTTT | CASSAHGPRQPQHF
NA | TRBD2 | TRBJ2-3 | TRBV4-2 | TGTGCCAGCAGCCAAGTCCTAGCGGGAGGAACAAGCACAGATACGCAGTATTTT | CASSQVLAGGTSTDTQYF
NA | TRBD1 | TRBJ2-3 | TRBV5-1 | TGCGCCAGCAGCCTGGACAGGGCTACAGATACGCAGTATTTT | CASSLDRATDTQYF
NA | NA | TRBJ1-2 | TRBV27 | TGTGCCAGCAGTTTATCAGGGAAGGCGAATGGCTACACCTTC | CASSLSGKANGYTF
NA | NA | TRBJ2-7 | TRBV5-1 | TGCGCCAGCAGACCCGGGGCAGCTACCTACGAGCAGTACTTC | CASRPGAATYEQYF
NA | NA | TRBJ1-1 | TRBV6-4 | TGTGCCAGCAGTTCCCAGGGGAACACTGAAGCTTTCTTT | CASSSQGNTEAFF
NA | NA | TRBJ2-7 | TRBV10-3 | TGTGCCATCGTGAATCAAGGGGAGTCTCAGCAGTACTTC | CAIVNQGESQQYF
NA | NA | TRBJ2-3 | TRBV5-1 | TGCGCCAGCAGCCCGGGACTGCAAACAGATACGCAGTATTTT | CASSPGLQTDTQYF
NA | NA | TRBJ2-7 | TRBV5-1 | TGCGCCAGCAGCTTGCGGACGGAATATTACGAGCAGTACTTC | CASSLRTEYYEQYF
NA | NA | TRBJ1-3 | TRBV10-1 | TGCGCCAGCAGTGAGTCCCCGCGGGGGGGTATGGCTGGAAACACCATATATTTT | CASSESPRGGMAGNTIYF